The 9 T cell receptor beta chains below were found in one sample sequenced in a study of T-cell reconstitution after alpha-beta-depleted transplantation in children. The TCRbeta library was prepared with unique molecular identifiers. MiXCR was run by TCRdb on the PCR reads, yielding one entry per CDR3 protein. The table has some 15,000 distinct CDR3 sequences, 4.5% to 6.5% seen once. Here the sequenced sample was PBMCs, taken before TCRalphabeta/CD19-depleted stem cell transplant. Receptors originate from a boy aged 5 to 17 with acute lymphoblastic leukemia, due to receive a stem cell transplant.

This clonotype was seen at least ten times. This sequence joins TRBV20-1 and TRBJ2-1; TRBD2 aligns across 7 bases. J was trimmed by 6 bases and V by 3 bases; bases with no gene match: 11. The CDR3 is 15 amino acids. Germline V lookup: CDR1 DFQATT, CDR2 SNEGSKA (reference sequence). The CDR3: CSARWRTSPSNEQFF. Here the CDR3 DNA reads TGCAGTGCTAGGTGGAGGACTAGTCCGAGCAATGAGCAGTTCTTC.

This clonotype has a count of ten or more. The chain couples TRBV2 to TRBJ2-7, with D perhaps being TRBD1 or TRBD2 (5 bases each). Trimming cost V 11 bases and J 5 bases, with 34 bases left between them. Germline V CDR1 and CDR2: SNHLY, FYNNEI. CDR3 size: 18 residues. The CDR3 bases are TGTGCCCCTTTACCGGGACCAATCTTCGGGGTCAGTCTTGACGAGCAGTACTTC. Protein: CAPLPGPIFGVSLDEQYF.

This clonotype was counted at least ten times. The J gene is TRBJ2-1, the V gene TRBV7-2, with D perhaps matching TRBD1 (5 bases). From germline, CDR1 is SGHTA and CDR2 FQGNSA. Trimming cost V 3 bases and J 1 base, with 19 bases left between them. CDR3 length equals 18 residues. CDR3 sequence reads: CASSLSTVGIRSYNEQFF. Written as DNA, the CDR3 is TGTGCCAGCAGCTTGTCGACAGTGGGGATAAGGTCCTACAATGAGCAGTTCTTC. The full variable domain, in which reference TRBV7-2 and TRBJ2-1 provide the parts outside the CDR3, is GAGVSQSPSNKVTEKGKDVELRCDPISGHTALYWYRQSLGQGLEFLIYFQGNSAPDKSGLPSDRFSAERTGGSVSTLTIQRTQQEDSAVYLCASSLSTVGIRSYNEQFFGPGTRLTVL.

This clonotype occurred many times. The chain recombines TRBV20-1 with TRBJ1-2; D is possibly TRBD1 (6 bases). CDR1 and CDR2 (germline): DFQATT, SNEGSKA (reference sequence). The CDR3 consists of 12 residues. Trimming removed 5 bases at V and 5 bases at J, with 12 bases between. The CDR3 DNA follows: TGCAGTGCTCCACAGGGAGTTTATGGCTACACCTTC. Its protein product is CSAPQGVYGYTF.

This clonotype came up many times. The CDR3 sequence: CASSFGSSSGNTIYF. The CDR3 bases are TGTGCCAGCAGCTTTGGCAGCTCCTCTGGAAACACCATATATTTT. The chain is built from TRBV7-2 and TRBJ1-3; the D is unclear. With 3 bases removed from V and 0 bases from J, the gap between germline ends came to 9 bases. Germline loops: CDR1 SGHTA, CDR2 FQGNSA. CDR3 length: 15 amino acids.

This clonotype was found many times. V usage is TRBV6-2 or TRBV6-3 and J usage is TRBJ2-2; TRBD1 aligns across 9 bases. Per the germline V gene, CDR1 is MNHEY and CDR2 is SVGEGT. This CDR3 spans 16 amino acids. The ends lost 7 bases at V and 6 bases at J; junction bases unmatched: 12. The CDR3 bases are TGTGCCAGCACCACGGCCCGGGGACAGGGAGCCGGGGAGCTGTTTTTT. Translated: CASTTARGQGAGELFF.

This clonotype has at least ten counts. This sequence joins TRBV4-3 and TRBJ2-1; D is undetermined. Germline CDR1 is LGHNA and CDR2 is YSLEER. Trimming cost V 0 bases and J 3 bases, with 12 bases left between them. CDR3 length: 16 residues. The CDR3 bases are TGCGCCAGCAGCCAAGACACAAATGGGGTCTACAATGAGCAGTTCTTC. Translation gives CASSQDTNGVYNEQFF.

This clonotype was seen at least ten times. This chain joins TRBV13 and TRBJ1-2; D perhaps matches TRBD1 (6 bases). The V end was cut by 5 bases, the J end by 5 bases, with 15 bases between. This CDR3 contains 14 residues. CDR1 is PRHDT and CDR2 is FYEKMQ in the germline V gene (reference sequence). This chain's CDR3 is CASSPQGSGYGYTF. As DNA, the CDR3 is TGTGCCAGCAGCCCACAGGGCAGCGGGTATGGCTACACCTTC.

This clonotype was observed many times. The chain has TRBV9 and TRBJ2-2, with a tentative D call TRBD2 (6 bases). The V end was cut by 4 bases, the J end by 6 bases, with 19 bases between. CDR3 length: 16 amino acids. The germline V gene has CDR1 SGDLS and CDR2 YYNGEE. The CDR3 sequence is CASSPRGSGGAGELFF. CDR3 DNA sequence: TGTGCCAGCAGCCCGCGGGGTAGCGGAGGGGCCGGGGAGCTGTTTTTT.